A selection of T cell receptor beta chains follows, all from one sample in a study of control samples from healthy donors and cancer patients. Profiling relied on immunoSEQ multiplex PCR, and the TCRdb table lists in-frame clones only, not all of them. This repertoire shows a few hundred thousand clones, 90% found once; its top ten account for around 6.4%. The sequenced material came from PBMCs. Every receptor here comes from a middle-aged man with head and neck cancer. Each CDR3 is given with its conserved first and last residue. The D gene is left open where the match is weak. Expanded clones get a size class; other rows say once, few or many, or leave the size out.

D: -
J: TRBJ2-1
size: -
V: TRBV19
CDR3: CASSMGRLNEQFF
DNA: TGTGCCAGTAGTATGGGGAGGTTAAATGAGCAGTTCTTC

D: -
J: TRBJ2-7
size: -
V: TRBV6-5
CDR3: CASSYSIVREQYF
DNA: TGTGCCAGCAGTTACTCGATAGTGCGGGAGCAGTACTTC

D: -
J: TRBJ1-6
size: -
V: TRBV18
CDR3: CASSPFPPSGEYNSPLHF
DNA: TGTGCCAGCTCACCATTCCCACCTAGTGGCGAGTATAATTCACCCCTCCACTTT

D: TRBD1
J: TRBJ1-6
size: -
V: TRBV4-1
CDR3: CASSQAGTGTSPLHF
DNA: TGCGCCAGCAGCCAAGCTGGGACAGGGACTTCACCCCTCCACTTT

D: TRBD2
J: TRBJ2-3
size: -
V: TRBV25-1
CDR3: CASSESKRVGGVDTQYF
DNA: TGTGCCAGCAGTGAAAGCAAAAGGGTCGGGGGGGTCGATACGCAGTATTTT

D: -
J: TRBJ2-7
size: -
V: TRBV7-6
CDR3: CASSPQGVGTPYEQYF
DNA: TGTGCCAGCAGCCCCCAAGGGGTGGGGACGCCCTACGAGCAGTACTTC

D: -
J: TRBJ2-3
size: -
V: TRBV3-1/TRBV3-2
CDR3: CASSQISWGATSTDTQYF
DNA: TGTGCCAGCAGCCAGATCTCGTGGGGCGCTACCAGCACAGATACGCAGTATTTT

D: TRBD2
J: TRBJ2-3
size: once
V: TRBV29-1
CDR3: CSVERGGNTDTQYF
DNA: TGCAGCGTTGAGCGCGGGGGAAACACAGATACGCAGTATTTT

D: -
J: TRBJ2-5
size: -
V: TRBV20-1
CDR3: CSARGQETQYF
DNA: TGCAGTGCTAGAGGTCAAGAGACCCAGTACTTC

D: -
J: TRBJ2-2
size: -
V: TRBV18
CDR3: CASSPAILGELFF
DNA: TGTGCCAGCTCGCCCGCTATTTTAGGGGAGCTGTTTTTT

D: -
J: TRBJ1-2
size: -
V: TRBV27
CDR3: CASRGVLGYTF
DNA: TGTGCCAGCAGAGGGGTCCTAGGCTACACCTTC

D: -
J: TRBJ1-2
size: -
V: TRBV6-2/TRBV6-3
CDR3: CASSYAERGYTF
DNA: TGTGCCAGCAGTTATGCGGAGCGGGGCTACACCTTC

D: -
J: TRBJ2-7
size: -
V: TRBV27
CDR3: CASSVTPNHEQYF
DNA: TGTGCCAGCAGTGTGACCCCGAACCACGAGCAGTACTTC

D: TRBD1
J: TRBJ2-3
size: -
V: TRBV7-9
CDR3: CASSLLRGLDTDTQYF
DNA: TGTGCCAGCAGCTTACTGAGGGGGCTAGACACAGATACGCAGTATTTT

D: -
J: TRBJ2-4
size: -
V: TRBV14
CDR3: CASSRGWLDIQYF
DNA: TGTGCCAGCAGCCGAGGGTGGTTGGACATTCAGTACTTC

D: -
J: TRBJ2-3
size: -
V: TRBV28
CDR3: CASSYTRPTDTDTQYF
DNA: TGTGCCAGCAGCTATACTAGGCCAACAGACACAGATACGCAGTATTTT

D: -
J: TRBJ2-3
size: -
V: TRBV11-3
CDR3: CASSLGGRGGTDTQYF
DNA: TGTGCCAGCAGCTTAGGGGGGCGCGGCGGCACAGATACGCAGTATTTT

D: -
J: TRBJ1-6
size: -
V: TRBV30
CDR3: CAWSVGGSSYNSPLHF
DNA: TGTGCCTGGAGTGTAGGTGGGAGCTCCTATAATTCACCCCTCCACTTT

D: -
J: TRBJ2-7
size: -
V: TRBV27
CDR3: CASRLSYTQSYEQYF
DNA: TGTGCCAGCAGGTTGTCTTATACTCAGTCCTACGAGCAGTACTTC

D: -
J: TRBJ1-1
size: -
V: TRBV27
CDR3: CASSLSSWGALPEAFF
DNA: TGTGCCAGCAGTTTATCCTCTTGGGGGGCGCTTCCTGAAGCTTTCTTT

D: TRBD2
J: TRBJ2-1
size: -
V: TRBV9
CDR3: CASSTIAGLNNEQFF
DNA: TGTGCCAGCAGCACCATAGCGGGGTTAAACAATGAGCAGTTCTTC

D: -
J: TRBJ2-7
size: once
V: TRBV28
CDR3: CASTAPGGNYEQYF
DNA: TGTGCCAGCACCGCCCCGGGGGGCAACTACGAGCAGTACTTC

D: -
J: TRBJ1-2
size: -
V: TRBV6-5
CDR3: CASSENSNYGYTF
DNA: TGTGCCAGCAGCGAGAATTCTAACTATGGCTACACCTTC

D: -
J: TRBJ2-1
size: -
V: TRBV6-5
CDR3: CASEGSRSYNEQFF
DNA: TGTGCCAGCGAGGGCAGCCGCTCCTACAATGAGCAGTTCTTC

D: TRBD1
J: TRBJ2-1
size: -
V: TRBV9
CDR3: CASSVEDRGLEQFF
DNA: TGTGCCAGCAGCGTTGAGGACAGGGGACTTGAGCAGTTCTTC

D: -
J: TRBJ2-3
size: -
V: TRBV6-2/TRBV6-3
CDR3: CASSYPAHTPTDTQYF
DNA: TGTGCCAGCAGTTACCCCGCTCATACACCAACAGATACGCAGTATTTT

D: TRBD1
J: TRBJ1-2
size: -
V: TRBV3-1/TRBV3-2
CDR3: CASSQGGGQGYTF
DNA: TGTGCCAGCAGCCAAGGGGGGGGACAGGGCTACACCTTC

D: TRBD2
J: TRBJ2-1
size: -
V: TRBV11-1
CDR3: CASSLLAGAGNEQFF
DNA: TGTGCCAGCAGCTTACTAGCGGGAGCGGGCAATGAGCAGTTCTTC

D: TRBD1
J: TRBJ2-7
size: -
V: TRBV5-1
CDR3: CASSLTQGASYEQYF
DNA: TGCGCCAGCAGCTTGACACAGGGGGCCTCCTACGAGCAGTACTTC

D: -
J: TRBJ1-4
size: few
V: TRBV3-1/TRBV3-2
CDR3: CASSQDSNEKLFF
DNA: TGTGCCAGCAGCCAAGACAGTAATGAAAAACTGTTTTTT

D: -
J: TRBJ1-5
size: -
V: TRBV28
CDR3: CASSPPGESNQPQHF
DNA: TGTGCCAGCAGCCCCCCGGGTGAGAGCAATCAGCCCCAGCATTTT

D: -
J: TRBJ1-4
size: once
V: TRBV11-2
CDR3: CASSVSNEKLFF
DNA: TGTGCCAGCAGTGTCTCTAATGAAAAACTGTTTTTT

D: -
J: TRBJ2-3
size: -
V: TRBV24-1
CDR3: CATSDIWDSTQYF
DNA: TGTGCCACCAGTGATATCTGGGACTCCACGCAGTATTTT

D: TRBD1
J: TRBJ2-1
size: once
V: TRBV3-1/TRBV3-2
CDR3: CASSSRTGLNEQFF
DNA: TGTGCCAGCAGCTCAAGGACAGGGCTCAATGAGCAGTTCTTC

D: -
J: TRBJ2-7
size: -
V: TRBV28
CDR3: CASSSTGRPTYEQYF
DNA: TGTGCCAGCAGTTCCACAGGGAGGCCGACCTACGAGCAGTACTTC

D: -
J: TRBJ2-1
size: -
V: TRBV5-5
CDR3: CASNAFQGSYNEQFF
DNA: TGTGCCAGCAACGCGTTTCAGGGGAGCTACAATGAGCAGTTCTTC

D: -
J: TRBJ1-1
size: -
V: TRBV6-5
CDR3: CASRVDGLPTTEAFF
DNA: TGTGCCAGCAGGGTGGACGGACTACCGACCACTGAAGCTTTCTTT

D: -
J: TRBJ2-2
size: -
V: TRBV12-3/TRBV12-4
CDR3: CASSLGAGELFF
DNA: TGTGCCAGCAGTTTAGGGGCCGGGGAGCTGTTTTTT

D: TRBD1
J: TRBJ1-2
size: -
V: TRBV7-9
CDR3: CASSLRTGDNYGYTF
DNA: TGTGCCAGCAGCTTACGGACAGGGGATAACTATGGCTACACCTTC

D: -
J: TRBJ1-3
size: -
V: TRBV4-2
CDR3: CASSQDLSSGNTIYF
DNA: TGTGCCAGCAGCCAAGATCTCAGTTCTGGAAACACCATATATTTT

D: -
J: TRBJ2-3
size: -
V: TRBV9
CDR3: CASSVGGLADTQYF
DNA: TGTGCCAGCAGCGTAGGAGGGCTCGCAGATACGCAGTATTTT

D: TRBD1
J: TRBJ1-3
size: -
V: TRBV5-6
CDR3: CASSLVQGDTIYF
DNA: TGTGCCAGCAGCTTGGTTCAGGGGGACACCATATATTTT

D: -
J: TRBJ1-2
size: -
V: TRBV29-1
CDR3: CSVGGTYGYTF
DNA: TGCAGCGTTGGGGGGACCTATGGCTACACCTTC

D: TRBD1
J: TRBJ1-6
size: -
V: TRBV27
CDR3: CASNNRGFNSPLHF
DNA: TGTGCCAGCAACAACAGGGGGTTTAATTCACCCCTCCACTTT